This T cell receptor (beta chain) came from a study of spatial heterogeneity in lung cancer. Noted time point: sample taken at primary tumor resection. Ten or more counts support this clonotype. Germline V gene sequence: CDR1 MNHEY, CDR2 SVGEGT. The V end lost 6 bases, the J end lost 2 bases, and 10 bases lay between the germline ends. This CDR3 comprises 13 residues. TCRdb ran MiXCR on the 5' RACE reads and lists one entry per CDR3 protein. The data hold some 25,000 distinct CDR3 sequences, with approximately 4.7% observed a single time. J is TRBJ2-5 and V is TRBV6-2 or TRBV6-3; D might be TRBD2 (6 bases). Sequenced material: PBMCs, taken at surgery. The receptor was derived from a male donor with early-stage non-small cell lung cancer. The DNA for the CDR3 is TGTGCCAGCAGACGGGACTTACAAGAGACCCAGTACTTC. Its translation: CASRRDLQETQYF.